Below, one T cell receptor (beta chain) is given with its context. Its antigen is not identified. The germline V gene encodes CDR1 SNHLY and CDR2 FYNNEI. The CDR3 has 14 amino acids. The V and J ends lost 3 bases and 1 base respectively, with 9 bases between them. The sample comes from a study of vaccination effects on CD4 cells after COVID-19. Profiling relied on immunoSEQ multiplex PCR, and the TCRdb table lists in-frame clones only, not all of them. The sample has tens of thousands of clones; roughly two thirds are singletons. CD4+ T cells specific for antigen were expanded with viral peptide pools by the ViraFEST assay before sequencing. Between days 9 and 10 of culture, CD4+ T cells were separated out. Two-dose vaccination with either BNT162b2 or mRNA-1273 was given to the participants.

The chain couples TRBV2 to TRBJ1-1; D gene ambiguous. This TCR derives from a human donor who received a COVID-19 vaccine. The sample consisted of CD4+ T cells from PBMCs cultured with HCoV-229E spike peptides, taken after COVID-19 vaccination. CDR3 nucleotides: TGTGCCAGCAGTGAGGCAGGAGGGAACACTGAAGCTTTCTTT. Translation: CASSEAGGNTEAFF.